What follows are 25 T cell receptor beta chains derived from one specimen sequenced in a study of blood T cell repertoires in COVID-19. Sequenced by immunoSEQ multiplex PCR; TCRdb stores in-frame clones only, minus some. The sample lists some 140,000 clones, approximately 83% occurring once. The material sequenced was peripheral blood. Receptors originate from a woman aged 60-75 years with COVID-19, enrolled during active disease.

The chain is built from TRBV19 and TRBJ2-1, with 8 bases that match TRBD2. The CDR3 sequence is 15 residues long. The trim removed 4 bases at V and 8 bases at J, leaving 10 bases unmatched. Germline assignment: CDR1 LNHDA and CDR2 SQIVND (reference sequence). The CDR3 sequence: CASSTTGSGSHEQFF. Here the CDR3 DNA reads TGTGCCAGTAGTACAACGGGGAGCGGGAGCCATGAGCAGTTCTTC.

The chain uses TRBV6-5 and TRBJ1-2; 7 nucleotides agree with TRBD1. There are 15 residues in the CDR3. J lost 8 bases, V lost 0 bases, and 9 bases had no gene match. The germline gives CDR1 MNHEY, CDR2 SVGAGI. Here the CDR3 reads CASSYSQQGTAGYTF. The CDR3 DNA is TGTGCCAGCAGTTACTCACAGCAGGGGACAGCAGGCTACACCTTC.

The rearrangement uses TRBV2 and TRBJ1-3; weak D call: TRBD1 (6 bases). The CDR3 consists of 16 residues. CDR1 and CDR2 from the germline V gene are SNHLY and FYNNEI. Deletions cut 5 bases from V and 0 bases from J, with 14 bases between. The CDR3 nucleotides read TGTGCCAGCAGTAACGGACAGATATACTCTGGAAACACCATATATTTT. Residues: CASSNGQIYSGNTIYF.

V and J are TRBV7-9 and TRBJ1-3; D ambiguous. Between the trimmed V and J ends, which lost 6 bases and 3 bases, there was a span of 15 bases. The CDR3 is 15 amino acids. Germline CDR1 is SEHNR and CDR2 is FQNEAQ (reference sequence). The CDR3 region has the DNA TGTGCCAGCAGACTCGGGGAGAATAATGGAAACACCATATATTTT. It encodes CASRLGENNGNTIYF.

The chain is built from TRBV6-5 and TRBJ2-7; D remains ambiguous. This CDR3 has 13 amino acids. Per germline, CDR1 MNHEY and CDR2 SVGAGI. V gave up 2 bases and J gave up 7 bases, with 12 bases separating them. The chain's CDR3 is CASSYGTTQEQYF. The CDR3 nucleotides read TGTGCCAGCAGTTACGGCACAACCCAGGAGCAGTACTTC.

J is TRBJ1-2 and V is TRBV6-2 or TRBV6-3; weak D call: TRBD1 (5 bases). The germline CDR1 and CDR2 sequences are MNHEY and SVGEGT. The CDR3 length is 14 residues. Deletions cut 0 bases from V and 3 bases from J, with 8 bases between. CDR3 sequence: CASSYSKQDYGYTF. CDR3 nucleotides: TGTGCCAGCAGTTACTCGAAACAGGACTATGGCTACACCTTC.

The chain joins TRBV18 to TRBJ1-1, with D uncertain. This CDR3 is 15 amino acids long. The germline V gene has CDR1 KGHSH and CDR2 LQKENI. V was cut by 4 bases and J by 0 bases, with 12 bases left in between. The CDR3 coding sequence is TGTGCCAGCTCACTAGGTGCGGGGTTGAACACTGAAGCTTTCTTT. Encoded protein: CASSLGAGLNTEAFF.

This chain links TRBV4-1 with TRBJ1-3; D not certain. V was trimmed by 4 bases and J by 4 bases, leaving 8 bases between them. Looked up from germline, CDR1 is MGHRA and CDR2 is YSYEKL. There are 13 residues in the CDR3. CDR3 DNA sequence: TGCGCCAGCAGCCCGACGGGGGGAAACACCATATATTTT. This encodes CASSPTGGNTIYF.

This chain links TRBV19 with TRBJ1-3; D is ambiguous. From germline, CDR1 is LNHDA and CDR2 SQIVND (reference sequence). V lost 7 bases to trimming and J lost 8 bases, with 12 bases between them. The CDR3 runs 12 residues. The CDR3 nucleotides read TGTGCCAGTACTCCCTCCGAGGACACCATATATTTT. It is translated as CASTPSEDTIYF.

The chain couples TRBV18 to TRBJ1-1; TRBD1 matches at 7 bases. The CDR3 loop spans 13 amino acids. The V gene's germline CDR1 is KGHSH and CDR2 LQKENI. The ends lost 6 bases at V and 3 bases at J; junction bases unmatched: 4. The CDR3 loop is CASSPDRDTEAFF. Written as DNA, the CDR3 is TGTGCCAGCTCGCCCGACAGGGACACTGAAGCTTTCTTT.

The rearrangement joins TRBV6-6 to TRBJ1-4; TRBD1 agrees at 10 bases. Germline V CDR1 and CDR2: MNHNY, SVGAGI (reference sequence). V lost 0 bases and J lost 5; bases outside the gene matches: 0. This CDR3 contains 15 residues. The CDR3 reads CASSYSDRGNEKLFF. The DNA for the CDR3 is TGTGCCAGCAGTTACTCGGACAGGGGGAATGAAAAACTGTTTTTT.

The J gene is TRBJ1-5, the V gene TRBV19; tentatively, D is TRBD1 (5 bases). Germline values: CDR1 LNHDA, CDR2 SQIVND (reference sequence). V lost 5 bases to trimming and J lost 2 bases, with 10 bases between them. The CDR3 has 14 residues. The DNA for the CDR3 is TGTGCCAGTAGTCCTGGGGCTGGCAATCAGCCCCAGCATTTT. Amino acids: CASSPGAGNQPQHF.

The rearrangement joins TRBV3-1 (or the pseudogene TRBV3-2) to TRBJ1-4; D is possibly TRBD1 (5 bases). CDR1 LGHDT and CDR2 YNNKEL come from the germline V gene (reference sequence). Trimming stripped 4 bases from V and 7 bases from J, with 16 bases between. The CDR3 covers 15 residues. The CDR3 region has the DNA TGTGCCAGCAGCCCTGCCGGGGGGGTGGGTGAAAAACTGTTTTTT. Translation gives CASSPAGGVGEKLFF.

The V gene is TRBV6-1, the J gene TRBJ1-1, with 8 bases matching TRBD1. The CDR3 is made up of 15 amino acids. Germline V gene sequence: CDR1 MNHNS, CDR2 SASEGT. The trim removed 1 base at V and 5 bases at J, leaving 6 bases unmatched. CDR3 region: CASSEEGQGGTEAFF. In DNA, the CDR3 is TGTGCCAGCAGTGAAGAAGGACAGGGAGGGACTGAAGCTTTCTTT.

The chain combines TRBV7-6 with TRBJ2-1, with 7 bases aligning to TRBD2. The CDR3 length is 15 residues. Per germline, CDR1 SGHVS and CDR2 FNYEAQ. The V and J ends lost 4 bases and 6 bases, in that order; junction bases with no gene match: 9. CDR3 loop: CASSWVAGSANEQFF. The CDR3 DNA follows: TGTGCCAGCAGCTGGGTAGCGGGCTCGGCCAATGAGCAGTTCTTC.

The V gene is TRBV6-6, the J gene TRBJ1-1; D not resolved. CDR1 and CDR2 from the germline V gene are MNHNY and SVGAGI (reference sequence). V gave up 6 bases and J gave up 8 bases, with 13 bases separating them. The CDR3 has 12 residues. The chain's CDR3 is CASSPSTREAFF. In DNA form, the CDR3 reads TGTGCCAGCAGCCCCTCGACGCGGGAAGCTTTCTTT.

This clone has a single count. The chain uses TRBV3-1 (or the pseudogene TRBV3-2) and TRBJ2-7; TRBD2 agrees at 9 bases. Germline assignment: CDR1 LGHDT and CDR2 YNNKEL (reference sequence). The CDR3 is 15 amino acids. The V gene end was trimmed by 1 base and the J gene end by 2 bases; junction bases not matched to a gene: 3. DNA for the CDR3: TGTGCCAGCAGCCAAGGAAGCGGGAGGCCCTACGAGCAGTACTTC. Translating it yields CASSQGSGRPYEQYF.

V gene TRBV27 combines with J gene TRBJ1-5; no clear D. Germline CDR1 MNHEY, CDR2 SMNVEV (reference sequence). The CDR3 sequence is 13 residues long. V dropped 7 bases and J dropped 0 bases, with 7 bases sitting between them. The CDR3 is CASIFYSNQPQHF. The DNA of the CDR3 is TGTGCCAGCATTTTCTATAGCAATCAGCCCCAGCATTTT.

This chain links TRBV15 with TRBJ2-5; 12 positions match TRBD2. Per germline, CDR1 LNHNV and CDR2 YYDKDF (reference sequence). J gave up 1 base and V 2 bases, and 2 bases lay outside the gene matches. The CDR3 consists of 16 residues. CDR3 in DNA: TGTGCCACCAGCAGAAGGACTAGCGGGGCCCAAGAGACCCAGTACTTC. Protein product: CATSRRTSGAQETQYF.

This clone has a single count. This chain joins TRBV5-1 and TRBJ2-1; 14 bases line up with TRBD2. The CDR3 extends over 16 amino acids. Germline loops: CDR1 SGHRS, CDR2 YFSETQ. The trim removed 4 bases at V and 8 bases at J, leaving 8 bases unmatched. The CDR3 bases are TGCGCCAGCAGCACTGGGACTAGCGGGAGTAGGGATGAGCAGTTCTTC. It codes for CASSTGTSGSRDEQFF.

The V call is TRBV14, the J call TRBJ1-1; 8 nucleotides align to TRBD1. Germline CDR1 reads SGHDN; CDR2 reads FVKESK. V was pared by 3 bases and J by 1 base, with 10 bases of the junction left unmatched. The CDR3 totals 17 residues. The CDR3 region has the DNA TGTGCCAGCAGCCACCAGACAGGGGCATTTAGGAACACTGAAGCTTTCTTT. Protein product: CASSHQTGAFRNTEAFF.

The chain joins TRBV19 to TRBJ1-3; the D is unclear. Germline loops: CDR1 LNHDA, CDR2 SQIVND (reference sequence). The CDR3 spans 12 residues. The V gene lost 2 bases and the J gene lost 3 bases, with 2 bases spanning the gap. CDR3: CASSIRGNTIYF. The DNA of the CDR3 is TGTGCCAGTAGTATACGTGGAAACACCATATATTTT. The full variable domain, with the rest looked up from reference TRBV19 and TRBJ1-3, is DGGITQSPKYLFRKEGQNVTLSCEQNLNHDAMYWYRQDPGQGLRLIYYSQIVNDFQKGDIAEGYSVSREKKESFPLTVTSAQKNPTAFYLCASSIRGNTIYFGEGSWLTVV.

A few counts support this clone. The chain is built from TRBV21-1 and TRBJ1-2; the D segment call TRBD1 is taken from the table without a DNA check. TRBV21-1 is classified as a pseudogene. The CDR3 is 13 residues long. CDR3 DNA sequence: TGTGCCAGCAGCAAAGGTGGCAGGGATGGCTACACCTTC. It codes for CASSKGGRDGYTF.

The rearrangement joins TRBV19 to TRBJ1-1; D possibly corresponds to TRBD1 (5 bases). V dropped 1 base and J dropped 3 bases, with 12 bases sitting between them. Germline lookup yields CDR1 LNHDA and CDR2 SQIVND (reference sequence). The CDR3 is 15 residues long. CDR3 protein: CASSIGGLAYTEAFF. CDR3 nucleotide sequence: TGTGCCAGTAGTATAGGGGGACTGGCGTACACTGAAGCTTTCTTT.

The chain joins TRBV7-6 to TRBJ1-4; TRBD1 is a possible D gene (5 bases). V lost 0 bases and J 8 bases, leaving 16 bases between the germline ends. This CDR3 has 16 amino acids. In germline, CDR1 is SGHVS, CDR2 FNYEAQ. The CDR3 DNA reads as TGTGCCAGCAGCTTAGCAGCAACAAGGGGCAGGGAAAAACTGTTTTTT. Its protein is CASSLAATRGREKLFF.